These 9 T cell receptor beta chains came from one sample sequenced in a study of T cells in localized non-small cell lung cancer. The repertoire was sequenced with immunoSEQ multiplex PCR; TCRdb's copy has only in-frame clones and lacks some. The sample holds approximately 24,000 clones, 91% seen once. Sequencing was performed on peripheral blood, taken before any cancer treatment. Every receptor here comes from a female donor of 60 years or more with stage II squamous cell lung carcinoma.

The V gene is TRBV7-2, the J gene TRBJ2-5; no reliable D call. This CDR3 has 14 residues. The V gene lost 2 bases and the J gene lost 1 base, with 8 bases spanning the gap. The germline V gene encodes CDR1 SGHTA and CDR2 FQGNSA. The CDR3 DNA sequence: TGTGCCAGCAGCTTATCCGCTAGCCAAGAGACCCAGTACTTC. It translates to CASSLSASQETQYF.

V is TRBV4-1 and J is TRBJ1-6, with D unresolved. CDR3 length equals 17 residues. Trimming shortened V by 1 base and J by 7 bases, and 17 bases separated the two germline ends. Germline V gives CDR1 MGHRA, CDR2 YSYEKL. In DNA, the CDR3 is TGCGCCAGCAGCCAAGTCCCATGGAGGGCGAAAAATTCACCCCTCCACTTT. It translates to CASSQVPWRAKNSPLHF.

The genes are TRBV30 and TRBJ2-3; TRBD2 might be the D (6 bases). Germline V gene lookup returns CDR1 GTSNPN and CDR2 SVGIG (reference sequence). V was pared by 2 bases and J by 5 bases, with 14 bases between. The CDR3 has 14 amino acids. CDR3 protein: CAWSSGAGRDTQYF. The CDR3 DNA follows: TGTGCCTGGAGTAGTGGGGCCGGGAGAGATACGCAGTATTTT. Combining the CDR3 with reference TRBV30 and TRBJ2-3 gives the whole variable domain SQTIHQWPATLVQPVGSPLSLECTVEGTSNPNLYWYRQAAGRGLQLLFYSVGIGQISSEVPQNLSASRPQDRQFILSSKKLLLSDSGFYLCAWSSGAGRDTQYFGPGTRLTVL.

This clone was detected once. V and J are TRBV5-1 and TRBJ2-5; D may be TRBD2 (5 bases). The CDR3 is made up of 17 amino acids. CDR1 and CDR2 from the germline V gene are SGHRS and YFSETQ. Trimming cost V 1 base and J 4 bases, with 20 bases left between them. This chain's CDR3 is CASSLSMTTSGGETQYF. The CDR3 DNA reads TGCGCCAGCAGCTTGTCCATGACGACGAGCGGCGGAGAGACCCAGTACTTC.

V gene TRBV4-2 combines with J gene TRBJ2-2; D is undetermined. Trimming cost V 2 bases and J 5 bases, with 6 bases left between them. Germline lookup yields CDR1 LGHNA and CDR2 YNFKEQ. CDR3 length: 13 amino acids. The DNA of the CDR3 is TGTGCCAGCAGCCAACCCGGTACCGGGGAGCTGTTTTTT. It specifies CASSQPGTGELFF.

CDR3 protein: CASSLEFGGAYGYTF. The CDR3 nucleotides are TGCGCCAGCAGCTTGGAATTTGGGGGGGCCTATGGCTACACCTTC. V is TRBV5-1 and J is TRBJ1-2, with D perhaps matching TRBD1 (6 bases). This CDR3 region has 15 residues. Trimming took 0 bases from V and 4 from J, leaving 13 bases between them. Germline lookup yields CDR1 SGHRS and CDR2 YFSETQ.

V usage is TRBV7-2 and J usage is TRBJ2-5; D remains ambiguous. This CDR3 is built from 13 residues. Trimming pared 6 bases from V and 7 bases from J, leaving 15 bases between. Per germline, CDR1 SGHTA and CDR2 FQGNSA. As DNA, the CDR3 is TGTGCCAGCAGTGACCCCACCACGGGGACCCAGTACTTC. Its protein product is CASSDPTTGTQYF.

The V and J genes are TRBV6-6 and TRBJ1-4, with D possibly TRBD1 on 5 matching bases. The CDR3 totals 14 residues. Trimming stripped 4 bases from V and 8 bases from J, with 14 bases between. Germline values: CDR1 MNHNY, CDR2 SVGAGI (reference sequence). CDR3 DNA: TGTGCCAGCAGTTTAACGGGAAGGGGCGAAAAACTGTTTTTT. Protein sequence: CASSLTGRGEKLFF.

The gene calls are TRBV5-1 and TRBJ2-2; 11 bases agree with TRBD2. The CDR3 loop spans 18 amino acids. V shed 4 bases and J 2 bases; nucleotides not matched to a gene: 10. Germline V gene lookup returns CDR1 SGHRS and CDR2 YFSETQ. DNA for the CDR3: TGCGCCAGCAGCCCCATAATAGCGGGGGGGCGTAACACCGGGGAGCTGTTTTTT. Its translation is CASSPIIAGGRNTGELFF.